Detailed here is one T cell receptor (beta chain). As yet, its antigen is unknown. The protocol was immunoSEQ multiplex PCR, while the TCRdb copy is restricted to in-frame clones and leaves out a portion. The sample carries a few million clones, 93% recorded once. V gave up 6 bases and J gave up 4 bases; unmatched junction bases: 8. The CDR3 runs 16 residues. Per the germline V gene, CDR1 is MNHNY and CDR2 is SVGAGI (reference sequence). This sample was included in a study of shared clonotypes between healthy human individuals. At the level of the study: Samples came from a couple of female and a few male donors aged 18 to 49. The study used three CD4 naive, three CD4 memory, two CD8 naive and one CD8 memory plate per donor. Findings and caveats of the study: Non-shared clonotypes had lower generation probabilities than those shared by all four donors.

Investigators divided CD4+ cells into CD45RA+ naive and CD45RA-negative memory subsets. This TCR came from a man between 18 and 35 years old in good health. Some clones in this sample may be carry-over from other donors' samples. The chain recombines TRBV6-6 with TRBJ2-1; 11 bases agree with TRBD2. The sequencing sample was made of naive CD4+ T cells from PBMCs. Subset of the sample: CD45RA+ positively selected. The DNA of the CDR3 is TGTGCCAGCAGGACCTTAGCGGGAGGGCCTTACAATGAGCAGTTCTTC. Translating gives CASRTLAGGPYNEQFF.